This T cell receptor (beta chain) is from a study of CD8+ T cells in alopecia areata. Across the study: Treated patients received oral tofacitinib, 5 to 10 mg twice daily.

This CDR3 is built from 16 residues. Unmatched junction bases numbered 5, after V lost 1 base and J lost 6 bases. In germline, CDR1 is SGHRS, CDR2 YFSETQ. Isolated RNA was reverse transcribed into cDNA used as the sequencing template. Libraries were prepared by immunoSEQ multiplex PCR; TCRdb keeps only in-frame clonotypes and omits some of them. The sample lists 150,000 or so clones, around 47% occurring once. Sorted populations comprised CD4+ and CD8+ T cells obtained from PBMCs. Material: CD4+ T cells sorted from blood. The source of this sequence is a human donor with alopecia areata. The chain uses TRBV5-1 and TRBJ2-1, with 12 bases lining up with TRBD2. The CDR3 region is CASSLPTGLAGNEQFF. The CDR3 bases are TGCGCCAGCAGCTTGCCCACGGGACTAGCGGGCAATGAGCAGTTCTTC.